The 7 T cell receptor beta chains below all came from one sample that was sequenced in a study of shared clonotypes between healthy human individuals. TCRdb's copy holds only in-frame clones and misses some; the assay was immunoSEQ multiplex PCR. The repertoire consists of around 2.3 million clones, with 90% to 96% occurring once and the leading ten covering around 0.13%. Material: naive CD4+ T cells sorted from blood. Subset described: CD45RA+ positively selected. The receptors shown here come from a man between 18 and 29 years old in good health.

The CDR3 loop reads CASSVNVGYEQYF. Here the CDR3 DNA reads TGTGCCAGCAGCGTAAACGTGGGCTACGAGCAGTACTTC. The chain uses TRBV9 and TRBJ2-7; D gene uncertain. This CDR3 has 13 amino acids. With 1 base removed from V and 3 bases from J, the gap between germline ends came to 8 bases. Germline CDR1 and CDR2: SGDLS and YYNGEE.

The genes are TRBV28 and TRBJ2-1; 10 nucleotides agree with TRBD1. J lost 6 bases, V lost 6 bases, and 8 bases had no gene match. In germline, CDR1 is MDHEN, CDR2 SYDVKM. The CDR3 has 15 residues. CDR3 in amino acids: CASSGARQGANEQFF. In DNA, the CDR3 is TGTGCCAGCAGCGGCGCCCGACAGGGGGCCAATGAGCAGTTCTTC.

V and J are TRBV27 and TRBJ2-6, with D possibly called TRBD1 or TRBD2 (5 bases each). This CDR3 is 16 amino acids long. CDR1 and CDR2 (germline): MNHEY, SMNVEV (reference sequence). The V gene lost 6 bases and the J gene lost 6 bases, with 18 bases spanning the gap. The chain's CDR3 is CASSRDGVLEANVLTF. DNA of the CDR3: TGTGCCAGCAGCCGGGACGGTGTTTTAGAGGCCAACGTCCTGACTTTC.

This chain uses TRBV19 with TRBJ2-2, with D possibly matching TRBD1 (6 bases). Trimming shortened V by 10 bases and J by 4 bases, and 19 bases separated the two germline ends. There are 15 residues in the CDR3. CDR1 LNHDA and CDR2 SQIVND come from the germline V gene (reference sequence). The CDR3 region has the DNA TGTGCCACCCGACTCTCCGCAGGGGCCACCGGGGAGCTGTTTTTT. It codes for CATRLSAGATGELFF. The full variable domain, its missing parts supplied by reference TRBV19 and TRBJ2-2, is DGGITQSPKYLFRKEGQNVTLSCEQNLNHDAMYWYRQDPGQGLRLIYYSQIVNDFQKGDIAEGYSVSREKKESFPLTVTSAQKNPTAFYLCATRLSAGATGELFFGEGSRLTVL.

V is TRBV11-2 and J is TRBJ2-4, with a weak D call TRBD2 (6 bases). Looked up from germline, CDR1 is SGHAT and CDR2 is FQNNGV. The CDR3 is 16 residues long. V shed 1 base and J shed 1 base, with 11 bases lying between them. CDR3 coding DNA: TGTGCCAGCAGCTTAGCTGGTGGGGGGGCCAAAAACATTCAGTACTTC. Protein sequence: CASSLAGGGAKNIQYF.

A word on this clone: This sample also contains other DNA sequences that code for the same CDR3. J is TRBJ1-2 and V is TRBV20-1; D gene unclear. The CDR3 is 11 amino acids. V gave up 6 bases and J gave up 2 bases, with 7 bases separating them. CDR1 and CDR2 from the germline V gene are DFQATT and SNEGSKA (reference sequence). The CDR3 nucleotides are TGCAGTGCCTCAGGAAACTATGGCTACACCTTC. Its protein product is CSASGNYGYTF.

This rearrangement joins TRBV10-2 to TRBJ2-1; D is uncertain. Trimming pared 8 bases from V and 12 bases from J, leaving 11 bases between. The CDR3 totals 10 residues. Germline V lookup: CDR1 WSHSY, CDR2 SAAADI. The CDR3 sequence is CASGESGQFF. As DNA, the CDR3 is TGCGCCAGCGGGGAATCCGGGCAGTTCTTC.